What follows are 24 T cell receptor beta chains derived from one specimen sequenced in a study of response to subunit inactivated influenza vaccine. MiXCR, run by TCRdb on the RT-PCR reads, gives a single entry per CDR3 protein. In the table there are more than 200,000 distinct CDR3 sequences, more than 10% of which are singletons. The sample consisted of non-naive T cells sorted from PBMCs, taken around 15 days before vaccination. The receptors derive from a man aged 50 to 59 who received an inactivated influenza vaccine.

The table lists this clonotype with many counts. The CDR3 here is CASSQDFQGSNYGYTF. The CDR3, as DNA: TGCGCCAGCAGCCAAGACTTTCAGGGTTCTAACTATGGCTACACCTTC. This chain links TRBV4-1 with TRBJ1-2; a weak D match, TRBD1 (5 bases). The length of the CDR3 is 16 residues. The germline V gene has CDR1 MGHRA and CDR2 YSYEKL. V lost 0 bases, J lost 0 bases, and 11 bases lay in between.

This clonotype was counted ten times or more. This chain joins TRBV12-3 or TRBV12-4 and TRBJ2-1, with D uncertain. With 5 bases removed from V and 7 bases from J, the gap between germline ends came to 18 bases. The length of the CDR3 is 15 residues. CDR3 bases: TGTGCCAGCAGTCTCGGAGTGTTTAGTCGGAATGAGCAGTTCTTC. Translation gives CASSLGVFSRNEQFF.

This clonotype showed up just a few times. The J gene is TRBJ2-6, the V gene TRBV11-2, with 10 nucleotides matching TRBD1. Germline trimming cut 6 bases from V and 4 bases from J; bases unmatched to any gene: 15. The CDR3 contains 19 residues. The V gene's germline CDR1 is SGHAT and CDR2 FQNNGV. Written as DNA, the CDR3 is TGTGCCAGCAGTACTCATCGGACAGGGGGACCCCCGGGGGCCAACGTCCTGACTTTC. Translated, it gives CASSTHRTGGPPGANVLTF. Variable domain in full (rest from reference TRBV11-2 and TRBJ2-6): EAGVAQSPRYKIIEKRQSVAFWCNPISGHATLYWYQQILGQGPKLLIQFQNNGVVDDSQLPKDRFSAERLKGVDSTLKIQPAKLEDSAVYLCASSTHRTGGPPGANVLTFGAGSRLTVL.

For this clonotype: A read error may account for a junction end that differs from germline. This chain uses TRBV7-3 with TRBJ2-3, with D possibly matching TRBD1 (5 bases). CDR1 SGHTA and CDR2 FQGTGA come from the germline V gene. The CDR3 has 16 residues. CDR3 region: CASSPEGGRYTGTQYF. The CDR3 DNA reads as TGTGCCAGCAGCCCGGAAGGTGGGCGGTACACAGGTACGCAGTATTTT.

The CDR3 loop is CSVGGVNNEQFF. Here the CDR3 DNA reads TGCAGCGTTGGTGGGGTCAACAATGAGCAGTTCTTC. The rearrangement joins TRBV29-1 to TRBJ2-1; no clear D gene. The CDR3 spans 12 residues. V lost 4 bases and J lost 5, with 9 bases in between. Germline-derived CDR1 and CDR2 are SQVTM and ANQGSEA.

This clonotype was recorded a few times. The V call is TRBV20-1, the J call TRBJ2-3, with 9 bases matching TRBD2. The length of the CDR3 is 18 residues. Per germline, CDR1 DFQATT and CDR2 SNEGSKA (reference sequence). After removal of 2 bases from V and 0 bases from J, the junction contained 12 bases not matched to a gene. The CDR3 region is CSARRGLAGISSTDTQYF. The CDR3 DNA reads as TGCAGTGCTAGACGGGGGCTAGCGGGAATTTCTAGCACAGATACGCAGTATTTT.

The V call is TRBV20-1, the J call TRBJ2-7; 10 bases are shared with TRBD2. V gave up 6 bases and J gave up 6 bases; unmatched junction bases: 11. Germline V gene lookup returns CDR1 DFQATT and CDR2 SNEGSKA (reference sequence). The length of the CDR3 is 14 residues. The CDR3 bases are TGCAGTGCAATCTCTAGCGGGAGTGGGCGCGAGCAGTACTTC. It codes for CSAISSGSGREQYF.

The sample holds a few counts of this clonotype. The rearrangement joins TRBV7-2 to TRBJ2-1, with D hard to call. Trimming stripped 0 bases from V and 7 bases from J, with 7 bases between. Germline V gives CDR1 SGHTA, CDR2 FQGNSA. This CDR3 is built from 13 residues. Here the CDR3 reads CASSLAVRNEQFF. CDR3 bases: TGTGCCAGCAGCTTAGCAGTCAGGAATGAGCAGTTCTTC.

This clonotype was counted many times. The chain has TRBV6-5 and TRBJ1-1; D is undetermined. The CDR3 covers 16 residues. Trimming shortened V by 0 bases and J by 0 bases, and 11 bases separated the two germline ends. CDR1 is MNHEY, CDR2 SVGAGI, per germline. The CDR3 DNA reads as TGTGCCAGCAGTTACTCGATCGCCCAGTTGAACACTGAAGCTTTCTTT. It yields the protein CASSYSIAQLNTEAFF.

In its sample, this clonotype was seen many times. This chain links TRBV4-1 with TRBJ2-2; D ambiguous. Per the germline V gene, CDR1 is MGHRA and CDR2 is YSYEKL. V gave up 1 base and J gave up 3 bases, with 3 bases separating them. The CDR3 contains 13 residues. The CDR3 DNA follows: TGCGCCAGCAGCCAAGTCCACACCGGGGAGCTGTTTTTT. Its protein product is CASSQVHTGELFF.

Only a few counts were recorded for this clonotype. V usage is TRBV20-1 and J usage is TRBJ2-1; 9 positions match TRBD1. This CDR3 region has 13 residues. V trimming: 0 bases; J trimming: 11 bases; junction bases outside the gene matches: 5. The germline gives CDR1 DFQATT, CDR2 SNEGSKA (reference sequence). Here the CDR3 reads CSARETGGAKQFF. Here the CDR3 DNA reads TGCAGTGCTAGAGAGACAGGGGGGGCTAAGCAGTTCTTC.

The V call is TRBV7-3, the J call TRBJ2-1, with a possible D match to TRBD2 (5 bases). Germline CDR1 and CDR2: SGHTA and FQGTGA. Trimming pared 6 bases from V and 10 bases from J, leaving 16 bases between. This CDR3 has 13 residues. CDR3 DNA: TGTGCCAGCAGTCCAGATAGCGCTGGGGAGCAGTTCTTC. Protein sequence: CASSPDSAGEQFF.

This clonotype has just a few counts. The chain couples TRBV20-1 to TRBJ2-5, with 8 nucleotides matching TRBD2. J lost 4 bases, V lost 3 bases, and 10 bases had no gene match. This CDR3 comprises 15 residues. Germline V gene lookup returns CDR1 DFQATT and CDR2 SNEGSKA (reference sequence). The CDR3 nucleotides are TGCAGTGCTAGGAACCCCCGGGAGGGGCCAGAGACCCAGTACTTC. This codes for CSARNPREGPETQYF.

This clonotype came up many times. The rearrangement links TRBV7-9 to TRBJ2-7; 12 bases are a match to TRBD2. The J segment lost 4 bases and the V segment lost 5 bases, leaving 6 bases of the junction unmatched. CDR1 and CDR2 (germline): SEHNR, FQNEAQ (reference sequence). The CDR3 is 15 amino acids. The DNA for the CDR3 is TGTGCCAGCAGCCGACTGACTAGCGGGGGATACGAGCAGTACTTC. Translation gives CASSRLTSGGYEQYF. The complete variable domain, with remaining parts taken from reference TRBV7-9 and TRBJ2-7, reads DTGVSQNPRHKITKRGQNVTFRCDPISEHNRLYWYRQTLGQGPEFLTYFQNEAQLEKSRLLSDRFSAERPKGSFSTLEIQRTEQGDSAMYLCASSRLTSGGYEQYFGPGTRLTVT.

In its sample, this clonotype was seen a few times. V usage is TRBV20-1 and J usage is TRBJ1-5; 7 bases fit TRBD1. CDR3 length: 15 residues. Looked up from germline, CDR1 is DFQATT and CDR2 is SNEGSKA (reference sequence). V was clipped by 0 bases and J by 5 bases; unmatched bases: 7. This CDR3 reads CSARDLQGDYQPQHF. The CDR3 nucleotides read TGCAGTGCTAGAGACCTGCAGGGGGACTATCAGCCCCAGCATTTT.

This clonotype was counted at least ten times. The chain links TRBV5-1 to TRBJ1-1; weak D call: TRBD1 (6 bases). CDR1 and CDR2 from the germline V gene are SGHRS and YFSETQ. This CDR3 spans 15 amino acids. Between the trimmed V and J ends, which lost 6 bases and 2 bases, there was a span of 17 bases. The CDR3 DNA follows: TGCGCCAGCACCCAAGCCGGGACACTAAACACTGAAGCTTTCTTT. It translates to CASTQAGTLNTEAFF.

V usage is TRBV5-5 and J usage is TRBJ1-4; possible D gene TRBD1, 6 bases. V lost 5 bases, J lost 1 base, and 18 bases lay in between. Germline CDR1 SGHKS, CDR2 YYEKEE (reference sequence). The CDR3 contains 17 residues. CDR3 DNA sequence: TGTGCCAGCAGATCTCTGGGGGGCGGATTAACTAATGAAAAACTGTTTTTT. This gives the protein CASRSLGGGLTNEKLFF.

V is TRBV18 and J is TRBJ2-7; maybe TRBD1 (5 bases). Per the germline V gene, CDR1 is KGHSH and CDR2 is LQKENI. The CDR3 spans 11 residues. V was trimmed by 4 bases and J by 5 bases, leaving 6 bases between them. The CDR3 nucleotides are TGTGCCAGCTCACAGACAGACGAGCAGTACTTC. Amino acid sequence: CASSQTDEQYF.

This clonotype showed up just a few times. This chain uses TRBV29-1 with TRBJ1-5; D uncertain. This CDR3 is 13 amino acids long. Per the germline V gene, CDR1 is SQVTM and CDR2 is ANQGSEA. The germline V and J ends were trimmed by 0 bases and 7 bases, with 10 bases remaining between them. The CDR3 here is CSVEESVGQPQHF. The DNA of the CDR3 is TGCAGCGTTGAAGAGAGCGTAGGACAGCCCCAGCATTTT.

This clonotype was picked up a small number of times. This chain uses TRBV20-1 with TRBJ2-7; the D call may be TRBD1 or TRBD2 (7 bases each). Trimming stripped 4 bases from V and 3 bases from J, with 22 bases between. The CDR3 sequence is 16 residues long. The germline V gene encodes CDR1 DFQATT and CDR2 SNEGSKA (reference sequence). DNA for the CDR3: TGCAGTGCTACCTCAGGGGGGGGTACTAGGGTCTACGAGCAGTACTTC. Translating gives CSATSGGGTRVYEQYF.

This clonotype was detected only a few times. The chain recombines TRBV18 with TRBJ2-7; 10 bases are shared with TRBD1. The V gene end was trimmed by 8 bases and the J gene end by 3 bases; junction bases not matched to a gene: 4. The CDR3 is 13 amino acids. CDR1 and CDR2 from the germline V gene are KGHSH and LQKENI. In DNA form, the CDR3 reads TGTGCCAGCACGGACAGGGGGAGCTACGAGCAGTACTTC. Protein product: CASTDRGSYEQYF.

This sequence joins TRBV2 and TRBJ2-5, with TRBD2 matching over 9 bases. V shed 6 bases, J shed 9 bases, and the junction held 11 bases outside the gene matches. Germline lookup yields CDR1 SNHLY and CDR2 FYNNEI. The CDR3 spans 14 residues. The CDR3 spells CASSGTSGRGAQYF. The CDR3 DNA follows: TGTGCCAGCAGCGGTACTAGCGGGCGAGGGGCCCAGTACTTC.

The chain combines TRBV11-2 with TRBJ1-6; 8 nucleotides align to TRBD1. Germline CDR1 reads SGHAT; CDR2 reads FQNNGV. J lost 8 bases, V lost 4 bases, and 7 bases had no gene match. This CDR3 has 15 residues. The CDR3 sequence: CASSSGTGRYSPLHF. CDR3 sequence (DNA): TGTGCCAGCAGCTCCGGGACAGGTCGATATTCACCCCTCCACTTT.

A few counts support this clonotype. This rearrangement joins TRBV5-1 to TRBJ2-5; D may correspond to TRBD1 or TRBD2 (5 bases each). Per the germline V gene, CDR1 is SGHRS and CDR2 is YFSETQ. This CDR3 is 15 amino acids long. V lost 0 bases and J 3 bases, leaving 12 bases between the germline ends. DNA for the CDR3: TGCGCCAGCAGCTTGGCCCATAGGGACGAAGAGACCCAGTACTTC. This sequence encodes CASSLAHRDEETQYF.